One TCR beta chain is described in this entry. In the authors' workflow: From reference gene primer amplification, estimates of nucleated cell counts were derived. TCRdb's copy holds only in-frame clones and misses some; the assay was immunoSEQ multiplex PCR. That table gives V, J and clone size, and the DNA gave D and trimming. Among fewer than 400,000 clones, 80% to 90% were seen once, and the ten largest hold almost 3%. The source of the sample is a study of blood T cell repertoires in COVID-19. Turning to the study itself: PBMCs, B-cell-depleted T cells, or T cells were the source of the cDNA or gDNA that made up the material.

The ends lost 6 bases at V and 6 bases at J; junction bases unmatched: 10. The V gene's germline CDR1 is KGHSY and CDR2 FQNENV. The CDR3 runs to 15 residues. This clonotype was sampled from a man aged 25-45 years with active or convalescent COVID-19. The rearrangement links TRBV16 to TRBJ1-4, with 7 nucleotides matching TRBD1. Sequenced: peripheral blood. CDR3 protein: CASSSTGAVDEKLFF. CDR3 DNA sequence: TGTGCCAGCAGTTCTACAGGGGCCGTGGATGAAAAACTGTTTTTT.